This TCR beta chain was documented in a study of T cell responses to AZD1222 COVID-19 vaccine. Broader study findings: Spike as a whole was targeted by vaccine-associated CD4 TCRs, dominant at 160-218 and 743-854. Among AZD1222 vaccinees, only 5 to 7 were seropositive at baseline. Nearly half of spike-specific TCRs reportedly go after variant regions that carry no mutations. White British ancestry dominated among donors, who included more females, and clonal diversity was possibly underestimated.

Concerning this clone itself: Antigen specificity is unknown.

This table comes from immunoSEQ multiplex PCR, and its TCRdb copy is limited to in-frame clones, with some not included. The repertoire holds some 130,000 clones, with about 88% as singletons. This CDR3 spans 15 amino acids. The V end was cut by 0 bases, the J end by 2 bases, with 11 bases between. CDR1 is SGHDT and CDR2 is YYEEEE in the germline V gene. This clonotype was obtained from an adult in good health. The chain uses TRBV5-6 and TRBJ2-5; D might be TRBD2 (5 bases). The sequences come from peripheral blood, collected on day 0 of MenACWY control vaccination. CDR3 nucleotide sequence: TGTGCCAGCAGCTTGGAGCCTAGCAGACAAGAGACCCAGTACTTC. Amino acid sequence: CASSLEPSRQETQYF.